These 4 T cell receptor beta chains came from one sample sequenced in a study of OX40 agonist ivuxolimab in advanced cancers. The assay was immunoSEQ multiplex PCR, and TCRdb's table has in-frame clones only and misses some. The data contain approximately 75,000 clones, about 88% of them singletons. The specimen comprised CD4+ or CD8+ T cells sorted from blood, sampled in a trial of the OX40 agonist ivuxolimab. All receptors come from an adult with an advanced solid tumor such as melanoma, head and neck, liver or kidney cancer.

This clone was seen a single time. The chain has TRBV2 and TRBJ1-1; maybe TRBD1 (5 bases). The germline V and J ends were trimmed by 6 bases and 0 bases, with 8 bases remaining between them. The V gene's germline CDR1 is SNHLY and CDR2 FYNNEI. There are 13 residues in the CDR3. CDR3 in DNA: TGTGCCAGCAGGGAGGGGCTGAACACTGAAGCTTTCTTT. Protein product: CASREGLNTEAFF. The entire variable domain, with the rest obtained from reference TRBV2 and TRBJ1-1, is as follows: EPEVTQTPSHQVTQMGQEVILRCVPISNHLYFYWYRQILGQKVEFLVSFYNNEISEKSEIFDDQFSVERPDGSNFTLKIRSTKLEDSAMYFCASREGLNTEAFFGQGTRLTVV.

This clone came up a few times. The gene calls are TRBV18 and TRBJ1-1; D uncertain. V lost 0 bases and J lost 4, with 15 bases in between. Germline V gene lookup returns CDR1 KGHSH and CDR2 LQKENI. This CDR3 is 16 amino acids long. CDR3 DNA sequence: TGTGCCAGCTCACCACCGAACCCCCCGGCAGGCACTGAAGCTTTCTTT. Encoded protein: CASSPPNPPAGTEAFF. The complete variable domain, with remaining parts taken from reference TRBV18 and TRBJ1-1, reads NAGVMQNPRHLVRRRGQEARLRCSPMKGHSHVYWYRQLPEEGLKFMVYLQKENIIDESGMPKERFSAEFPKEGPSILRIQQVVRGDSAAYFCASSPPNPPAGTEAFFGQGTRLTVV.

The chain recombines TRBV30 with TRBJ2-4; 13 nucleotides match TRBD2. Germline CDR1 reads GTSNPN; CDR2 reads SVGIG (reference sequence). The CDR3 runs 16 residues. V lost 3 bases and J lost 4; bases outside the gene matches: 6. The CDR3 DNA reads as TGTGCCTGGAGCGGCCCGGGACTAGCGGGAAAAAACATTCAGTACTTC. It encodes CAWSGPGLAGKNIQYF. The whole variable domain, filled in from reference TRBV30 and TRBJ2-4, reads SQTIHQWPATLVQPVGSPLSLECTVEGTSNPNLYWYRQAAGRGLQLLFYSVGIGQISSEVPQNLSASRPQDRQFILSSKKLLLSDSGFYLCAWSGPGLAGKNIQYFGAGTRLSVL.

This chain links TRBV5-5 with TRBJ1-2, with D uncertain. The CDR3 consists of 14 residues. CDR1 is SGHKS and CDR2 is YYEKEE in the germline V gene (reference sequence). Trimming took off 1 base at V and 6 bases at J, with 13 bases between the two ends. The CDR3 nucleotides read TGTGCCAGCAGCTTGCCAACAACCAGGAATGGCTACACCTTC. Its protein product is CASSLPTTRNGYTF.